One and the same sample provided the 27 T cell receptor beta chains below, sequenced in a study of cytomegalovirus exposure and HLA in healthy donors. Researchers ran the PCR with 60 Vbeta and 13 Jbeta primers. Data came from immunoSEQ multiplex PCR; TCRdb stores just in-frame clones and leaves some out. The table has more than 200,000 clones, about 80% seen once. Specimen: PBMCs. These receptors were collected from a man aged 18-30 years in good health and CMV-seronegative.

This clone was found once. V is TRBV10-3 and J is TRBJ1-1, with TRBD1 matching 7 bases. This CDR3 region has 13 residues. Germline assignment: CDR1 ENHRY and CDR2 SYGVKD. Trimming at V came to 0 bases and at J to 7 bases, leaving 2 bases not matched to a gene. The CDR3: CAISESTGIEAFF. CDR3 nucleotide sequence: TGTGCCATCAGTGAGTCGACAGGGATTGAAGCTTTCTTT.

This rearrangement joins TRBV15 to TRBJ2-1; the match to TRBD1 covers 7 bases. The V gene end was trimmed by 5 bases and the J gene end by 0 bases; junction bases not matched to a gene: 13. This CDR3 region has 18 residues. Per the germline V gene, CDR1 is LNHNV and CDR2 is YYDKDF (reference sequence). The CDR3 loop is CATSRGKGAKSSYNEQFF. CDR3 nucleotide sequence: TGTGCCACCAGCCGAGGGAAGGGGGCGAAGAGCTCCTACAATGAGCAGTTCTTC.

V is TRBV27 and J is TRBJ2-1; 8 bases agree with TRBD1. This CDR3 is built from 14 residues. V lost 6 bases, J lost 2 bases, and 3 bases stayed unmatched. Germline assignment: CDR1 MNHEY and CDR2 SMNVEV (reference sequence). The CDR3 is CASRGQVAYNEQFF. The CDR3 DNA follows: TGTGCCAGCAGGGGACAGGTAGCCTACAATGAGCAGTTCTTC.

This chain uses TRBV11-3 with TRBJ1-1; weak D call: TRBD1 (6 bases). The V gene lost 6 bases and the J gene lost 1 base, with 12 bases spanning the gap. The germline V gene encodes CDR1 SGHNT and CDR2 YENEEA. This CDR3 spans 14 amino acids. CDR3: CASRVDRRNTEAFF. CDR3 nucleotides: TGTGCCAGCAGGGTAGACAGGAGGAACACTGAAGCTTTCTTT.

The V call is TRBV6-1, the J call TRBJ1-1; 8 bases agree with TRBD1. The germline CDR1 and CDR2 sequences are MNHNS and SASEGT. The CDR3 totals 14 residues. V shed 8 bases, J shed 2 bases, and the junction held 7 bases outside the gene matches. The CDR3 DNA reads as TGTGCCAGCGCACGGACAGGGCCTAACACTGAAGCTTTCTTT. Its protein is CASARTGPNTEAFF.

The table lists this clone with a count of one. The CDR3 DNA reads TGTGCCAGTAGTAACCCCCGACAGGTTTATCAGCCCCAGCATTTT. Protein sequence: CASSNPRQVYQPQHF. The chain links TRBV19 to TRBJ1-5; perhaps TRBD1 as D (6 bases). V was pared by 4 bases and J by 5 bases, with 15 bases between. Germline V gives CDR1 LNHDA, CDR2 SQIVND (reference sequence). The CDR3 has 15 amino acids.

This clone occurred once. The chain links TRBV7-9 to TRBJ1-2; 9 nucleotides align to TRBD1. Germline CDR1 is SEHNR and CDR2 is FQNEAQ (reference sequence). CDR3 size: 15 residues. After removal of 0 bases from V and 4 bases from J, the junction contained 3 bases not matched to a gene. CDR3 in amino acids: CASSLATGGSYGYTF. CDR3 in DNA: TGTGCCAGCAGCTTAGCAACAGGGGGCTCCTATGGCTACACCTTC. The complete variable domain, with remaining parts taken from reference TRBV7-9 and TRBJ1-2, reads DTGVSQNPRHKITKRGQNVTFRCDPISEHNRLYWYRQTLGQGPEFLTYFQNEAQLEKSRLLSDRFSAERPKGSFSTLEIQRTEQGDSAMYLCASSLATGGSYGYTFGSGTRLTVV.

In this sample, this clone turned up a few times. This sequence joins TRBV5-4 and TRBJ2-7; possibly TRBD2 for D (6 bases). The CDR3 runs 17 residues. Germline V lookup: CDR1 SGHNT, CDR2 YYREEE (reference sequence). Trimming left V 0 bases short and J 2 bases short, with 18 bases between. Written as DNA, the CDR3 is TGTGCCAGCAGCTTGGGGGCTAGCGCCCGAAAAGCCTACGAGCAGTACTTC. Amino acid sequence: CASSLGASARKAYEQYF.

The rearrangement joins TRBV10-2 to TRBJ2-5; 8 positions match TRBD1. The CDR3 is 13 residues long. Trimming at V came to 7 bases and at J to 1 base, leaving 2 bases not matched to a gene. In germline, CDR1 is WSHSY, CDR2 SAAADI. DNA of the CDR3: TGCGCCAGCAATGGACAGGGCCAAGAGACCCAGTACTTC. It encodes CASNGQGQETQYF.

The genes are TRBV5-5 and TRBJ1-4, with TRBD1 identical over 10 bases. The length of the CDR3 is 17 residues. The V and J ends lost 0 bases and 6 bases, in that order; junction bases with no gene match: 8. Per the germline V gene, CDR1 is SGHKS and CDR2 is YYEKEE (reference sequence). The CDR3 spells CASSLGGPGTGDEKLFF. In DNA, the CDR3 is TGTGCCAGCAGCTTGGGGGGTCCCGGGACAGGGGATGAAAAACTGTTTTTT.

This rearrangement joins TRBV7-8 to TRBJ1-1; weak D call: TRBD1 (6 bases). Germline V lookup: CDR1 SGHVS, CDR2 FQNEAQ. The CDR3 is 14 amino acids. Between the trimmed V and J ends, which lost 3 bases and 0 bases, there was a span of 8 bases. CDR3: CASSFGQMNTEAFF. CDR3 DNA: TGTGCCAGCAGCTTCGGACAGATGAACACTGAAGCTTTCTTT. Complete variable domain (other parts from reference TRBV7-8 and TRBJ1-1): GAGVSQSPRYKVAKRGQDVALRCDPISGHVSLFWYQQALGQGPEFLTYFQNEAQLDKSGLPSDRFFAERPEGSVSTLKIQRTQQEDSAVYLCASSFGQMNTEAFFGQGTRLTVV.

This clone appeared a few times. The gene calls are TRBV4-3 and TRBJ2-1; 14 nucleotides align to TRBD2. The CDR3 is 18 amino acids. Germline lookup yields CDR1 LGHNA and CDR2 YSLEER. After removal of 3 bases from V and 8 bases from J, the junction contained 12 bases not matched to a gene. The CDR3 coding sequence is TGCGCCAGCAGCCAGGGGACTAGCGGGGGAGACGTGTTGGATGAGCAGTTCTTC. Encoded protein: CASSQGTSGGDVLDEQFF.

This chain connects TRBV28 to TRBJ2-7; 10 bases map to TRBD2. V shed 3 bases and J 0 bases; nucleotides not matched to a gene: 5. The CDR3 is 16 amino acids. CDR1 and CDR2 (germline): MDHEN, SYDVKM. Here the CDR3 DNA reads TGTGCCAGCAGTTTGGCCCCTAGCGGGAGCTCCTACGAGCAGTACTTC. Protein product: CASSLAPSGSSYEQYF.

CDR3 region: CASSLRTGAHYEQYF. CDR3 sequence (DNA): TGTGCCAGCAGCTTACGGACAGGGGCGCACTACGAGCAGTACTTC. The chain recombines TRBV13 with TRBJ2-7, with 9 bases identical to TRBD1. The CDR3 loop spans 15 amino acids. Per germline, CDR1 PRHDT and CDR2 FYEKMQ (reference sequence). V lost 2 bases and J lost 3; bases outside the gene matches: 5.

This clone turned up a few times. J is TRBJ2-2 and V is TRBV7-2; TRBD2 matches at 12 bases. The V gene's germline CDR1 is SGHTA and CDR2 FQGNSA. V gave up 10 bases and J gave up 2 bases; unmatched junction bases: 8. This CDR3 has 16 amino acids. CDR3 sequence reads: CATLAGGLINTGELFF. CDR3 nucleotide sequence: TGTGCCACGCTAGCGGGGGGGCTGATAAACACCGGGGAGCTGTTTTTT. Drawing the rest from reference TRBV7-2 and TRBJ2-2, the complete variable domain is GAGVSQSPSNKVTEKGKDVELRCDPISGHTALYWYRQSLGQGLEFLIYFQGNSAPDKSGLPSDRFSAERTGGSVSTLTIQRTQQEDSAVYLCATLAGGLINTGELFFGEGSRLTVL.

The chain employs TRBV5-6 and TRBJ1-2; TRBD1 aligns across 7 bases. From germline, CDR1 is SGHDT and CDR2 YYEEEE. The J segment lost 1 base and the V segment lost 4 bases, leaving 4 bases of the junction unmatched. The CDR3 has 14 residues. The CDR3 here is CASSRTGGNYGYTF. CDR3 nucleotide sequence: TGTGCCAGCAGCCGGACAGGAGGTAACTATGGCTACACCTTC.

The chain carries TRBV7-2 and TRBJ2-1; 9 nucleotides match TRBD2. The J segment lost 4 bases and the V segment lost 0 bases, leaving 10 bases of the junction unmatched. CDR1 and CDR2 from the germline V gene are SGHTA and FQGNSA. This CDR3 has 18 residues. CDR3 region: CASSLARGSGGFYNEQFF. CDR3 in DNA: TGTGCCAGCAGCTTAGCGCGTGGTAGCGGGGGATTTTACAATGAGCAGTTCTTC.

This clone was seen a handful of times. The rearrangement uses TRBV7-9 and TRBJ2-1; tentative D call: TRBD1 (5 bases). The CDR3 sequence is 16 residues long. Germline-derived CDR1 and CDR2 are SEHNR and FQNEAQ (reference sequence). V lost 8 bases, J lost 8 bases, and 25 bases lay in between. Here the CDR3 reads CASRPQRAGKMDEQFF. CDR3 DNA sequence: TGTGCCAGCCGACCTCAACGGGCAGGGAAGATGGATGAGCAGTTCTTC.

The rearrangement links TRBV15 to TRBJ1-2; D is unresolved. The CDR3 sequence is 13 residues long. Germline CDR1 and CDR2: LNHNV and YYDKDF (reference sequence). The V end was cut by 0 bases, the J end by 6 bases, with 8 bases between. The CDR3 is CATSRDRRNGYTF. CDR3 DNA: TGTGCCACCAGCAGAGATCGGCGGAATGGCTACACCTTC.

This chain connects TRBV5-1 to TRBJ2-7; the match to TRBD1 covers 11 bases. J was trimmed by 4 bases and V by 0 bases; bases with no gene match: 6. Germline CDR1 SGHRS, CDR2 YFSETQ. The CDR3 covers 16 residues. The CDR3 here is CASSLGPGQGGYEQYF. The CDR3, as DNA: TGCGCCAGCAGCTTGGGCCCGGGACAGGGGGGGTACGAGCAGTACTTC.

This clone was seen a few times. The chain is built from TRBV28 and TRBJ1-1; 7 positions match TRBD1. Germline V gene sequence: CDR1 MDHEN, CDR2 SYDVKM. Trimming removed 5 bases from V and 5 bases from J; junction bases left unmatched: 8. The CDR3 totals 14 residues. Here the CDR3 reads CASSPYYRGTEAFF. In nucleotides, the CDR3 is TGTGCCAGCAGTCCATATTACAGGGGTACTGAAGCTTTCTTT. Based on the CDR3 plus reference TRBV28 and TRBJ1-1, the full variable domain is DVKVTQSSRYLVKRTGEKVFLECVQDMDHENMFWYRQDPGLGLRLIYFSYDVKMKEKGDIPEGYSVSREKKERFSLILESASTNQTSMYLCASSPYYRGTEAFFGQGTRLTVV.

The chain has TRBV5-6 and TRBJ1-2, with 12 nucleotides matching TRBD1. The CDR3 contains 15 residues. The germline CDR1 and CDR2 sequences are SGHDT and YYEEEE. J was trimmed by 5 bases and V by 4 bases; bases with no gene match: 6. The CDR3, as DNA: TGTGCCAGCAGCCGACCGGGACAGGGGGCTTATGGCTACACCTTC. It is translated as CASSRPGQGAYGYTF.

The rearrangement uses TRBV4-3 and TRBJ2-2; 9 nucleotides agree with TRBD1. CDR1 is LGHNA, CDR2 YSLEER, per germline. The CDR3 loop spans 13 amino acids. J was trimmed by 5 bases and V by 6 bases; bases with no gene match: 1. The CDR3 here is CASRTGGTGELFF. The CDR3, as DNA: TGCGCCAGCAGGACAGGGGGTACCGGGGAGCTGTTTTTT.

V is TRBV7-9 and J is TRBJ2-7; D is unclear. The V gene lost 0 bases and the J gene lost 5 bases, with 5 bases spanning the gap. Germline values: CDR1 SEHNR, CDR2 FQNEAQ (reference sequence). The CDR3 is 12 residues long. The CDR3 reads CASSLAHNEQYF. The CDR3 coding sequence is TGTGCCAGCAGCTTAGCACACAACGAGCAGTACTTC.

This clone was counted only a few times. The rearrangement joins TRBV27 to TRBJ2-1; TRBD1 matches at 7 bases. Germline V lookup: CDR1 MNHEY, CDR2 SMNVEV (reference sequence). CDR3 length: 11 residues. V was clipped by 6 bases and J by 12 bases; unmatched bases: 5. Here the CDR3 DNA reads TGTGCCAGCAGGACAGGGATAGTGCAGTTCTTC. Its translation: CASRTGIVQFF.

V is TRBV30 and J is TRBJ2-5; 10 bases are a match to TRBD2. Germline values: CDR1 GTSNPN, CDR2 SVGIG (reference sequence). The CDR3 is made up of 14 amino acids. The J segment lost 2 bases and the V segment lost 5 bases, leaving 5 bases of the junction unmatched. The CDR3 loop is CAWDSGGFQETQYF. Here the CDR3 DNA reads TGTGCCTGGGATAGCGGGGGGTTTCAAGAGACCCAGTACTTC.

The chain recombines TRBV27 with TRBJ1-1; a weak D match, TRBD1 (5 bases). From germline, CDR1 is MNHEY and CDR2 SMNVEV (reference sequence). CDR3 length equals 15 residues. The V gene lost 2 bases and the J gene lost 0 bases, with 10 bases spanning the gap. The chain's CDR3 is CASSLVGPMNTEAFF. The CDR3 DNA reads as TGTGCCAGCAGTTTAGTGGGGCCGATGAACACTGAAGCTTTCTTT.